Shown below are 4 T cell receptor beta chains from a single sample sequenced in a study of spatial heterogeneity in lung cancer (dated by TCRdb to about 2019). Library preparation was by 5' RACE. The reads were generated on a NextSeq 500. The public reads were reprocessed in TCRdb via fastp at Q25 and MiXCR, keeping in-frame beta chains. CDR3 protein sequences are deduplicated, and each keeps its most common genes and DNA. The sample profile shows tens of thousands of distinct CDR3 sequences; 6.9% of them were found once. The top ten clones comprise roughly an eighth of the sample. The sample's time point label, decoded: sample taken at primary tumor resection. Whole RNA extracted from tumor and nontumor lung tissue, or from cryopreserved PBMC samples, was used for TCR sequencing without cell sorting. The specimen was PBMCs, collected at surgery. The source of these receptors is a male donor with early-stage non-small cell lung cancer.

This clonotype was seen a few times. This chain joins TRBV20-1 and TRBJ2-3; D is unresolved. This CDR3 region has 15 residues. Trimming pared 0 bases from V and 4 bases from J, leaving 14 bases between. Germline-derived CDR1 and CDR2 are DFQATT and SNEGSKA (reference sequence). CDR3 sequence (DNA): TGCAGTGCTAGAGATCCCACAGAGACGTCAGATACGCAGTATTTT. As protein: CSARDPTETSDTQYF.

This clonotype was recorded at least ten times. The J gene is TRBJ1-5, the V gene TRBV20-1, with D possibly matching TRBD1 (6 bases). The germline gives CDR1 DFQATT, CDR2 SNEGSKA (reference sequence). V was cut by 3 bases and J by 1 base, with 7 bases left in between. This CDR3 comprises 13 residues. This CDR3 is CSARRGSNQPQHF. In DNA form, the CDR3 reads TGCAGTGCTAGGAGGGGGAGCAATCAGCCCCAGCATTTT.

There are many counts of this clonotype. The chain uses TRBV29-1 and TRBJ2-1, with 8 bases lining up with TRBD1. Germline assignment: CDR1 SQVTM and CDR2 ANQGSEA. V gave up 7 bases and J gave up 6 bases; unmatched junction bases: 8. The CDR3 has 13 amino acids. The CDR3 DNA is TGCAGCGCCGACGGACAGGGCGGCAATGAGCAGTTCTTC. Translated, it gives CSADGQGGNEQFF.

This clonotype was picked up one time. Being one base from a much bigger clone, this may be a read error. The CDR3 DNA follows: TGCGCCAACAACCCAGGGCCTGGCACAGATACGCAGTATTTT. Its protein is CANNPGPGTDTQYF. The chain joins TRBV5-1 to TRBJ2-3, with a possible D match to TRBD1 (5 bases). The V gene lost 9 bases and the J gene lost 1 base, with 15 bases spanning the gap. Germline V gene sequence: CDR1 SGHRS, CDR2 YFSETQ. The CDR3 is 14 residues long.